This T cell receptor beta chain came from a study of control samples from healthy donors and cancer patients. V lost 6 bases, J lost 5 bases, and 8 bases stayed unmatched. Germline V lookup: CDR1 MNHEY, CDR2 SVGAGI. The length of the CDR3 is 14 residues. Sequenced by immunoSEQ multiplex PCR; TCRdb stores in-frame clones only, minus some. The sample table includes about 200,000 clones. The sequence derives from a woman in her 30s in good health. Sequencing input: blood. The chain joins TRBV6-5 to TRBJ1-2; 8 bases map to TRBD1. CDR3 residues: CASRGTGSRYGYTF. CDR3 nucleotides: TGTGCCAGCAGAGGGACAGGTTCCCGATATGGCTACACCTTC.